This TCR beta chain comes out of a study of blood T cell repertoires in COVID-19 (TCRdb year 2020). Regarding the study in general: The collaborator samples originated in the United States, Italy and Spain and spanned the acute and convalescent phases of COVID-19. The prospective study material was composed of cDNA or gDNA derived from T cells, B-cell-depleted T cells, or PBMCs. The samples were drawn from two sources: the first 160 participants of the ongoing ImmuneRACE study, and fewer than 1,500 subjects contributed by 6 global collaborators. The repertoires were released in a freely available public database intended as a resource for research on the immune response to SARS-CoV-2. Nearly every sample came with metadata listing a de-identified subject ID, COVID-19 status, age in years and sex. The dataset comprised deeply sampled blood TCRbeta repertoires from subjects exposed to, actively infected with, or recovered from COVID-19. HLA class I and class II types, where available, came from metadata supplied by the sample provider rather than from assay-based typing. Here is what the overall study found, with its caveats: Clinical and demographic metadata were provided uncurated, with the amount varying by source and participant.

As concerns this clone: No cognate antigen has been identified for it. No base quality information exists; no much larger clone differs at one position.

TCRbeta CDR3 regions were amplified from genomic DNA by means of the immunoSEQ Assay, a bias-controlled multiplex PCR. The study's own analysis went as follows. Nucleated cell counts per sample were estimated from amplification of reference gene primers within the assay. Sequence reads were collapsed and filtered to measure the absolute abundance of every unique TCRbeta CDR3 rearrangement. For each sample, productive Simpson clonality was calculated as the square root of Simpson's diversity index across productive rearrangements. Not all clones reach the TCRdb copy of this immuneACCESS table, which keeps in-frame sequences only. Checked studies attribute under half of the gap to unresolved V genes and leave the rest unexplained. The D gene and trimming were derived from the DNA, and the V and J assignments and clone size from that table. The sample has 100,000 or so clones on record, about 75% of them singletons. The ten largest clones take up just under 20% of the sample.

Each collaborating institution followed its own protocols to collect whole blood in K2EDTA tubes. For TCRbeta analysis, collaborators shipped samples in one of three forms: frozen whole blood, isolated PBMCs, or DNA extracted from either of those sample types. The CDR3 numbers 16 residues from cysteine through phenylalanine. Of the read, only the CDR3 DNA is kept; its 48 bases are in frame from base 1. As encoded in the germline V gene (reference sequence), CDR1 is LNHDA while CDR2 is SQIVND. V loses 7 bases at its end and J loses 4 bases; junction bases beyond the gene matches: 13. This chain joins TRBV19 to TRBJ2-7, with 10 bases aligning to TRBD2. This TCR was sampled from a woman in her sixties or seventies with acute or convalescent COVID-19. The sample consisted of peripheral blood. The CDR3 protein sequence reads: CASKGVRAGGFYEQYF. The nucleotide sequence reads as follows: TGTGCCAGTAAGGGTGTAAGAGCGGGGGGGTTTTACGAGCAGTACTTC.